The subject of this entry is one TCR beta chain. Authors' analysis steps: Reference gene primer amplification in the assay estimated nucleated cell counts. Generated by immunoSEQ multiplex PCR, the TCRdb table keeps only in-frame clones and is missing some. The V and J calls and the clone size are those of that table, but D and trimming were determined from the DNA. Of approximately 220,000 clones in the sample, about 90% were seen once. This specimen comes from a study of blood T cell repertoires in COVID-19. Study details: Specimens from acute and convalescent COVID-19 originated in the United States, Italy and Spain. Sample material is recorded as cDNA or gDNA derived from T cells, B-cell-depleted T cells, or PBMCs.

CDR1 and CDR2 from the germline V gene are MNHEY and SVGAGI. The CDR3 has 14 amino acids. Trimming removed 8 bases from V and 1 base from J; junction bases left unmatched: 5. The chain uses TRBV6-5 and TRBJ2-3; 8 bases are a match to TRBD2. The source of this sequence is a woman in her forties or fifties with acute or convalescent COVID-19. Sample: peripheral blood. CDR3: CASAERGRTDTQYF. The CDR3 DNA reads as TGTGCCAGCGCCGAGCGGGGGCGCACAGATACGCAGTATTTT.